This TCR beta chain was observed in a study of blood T cell repertoires in COVID-19. In the study overall: In each case, the material was cDNA or gDNA derived from T cells, B-cell-depleted T cells, or PBMCs.

The germline V gene encodes CDR1 MDHEN and CDR2 SYDVKM. Trimming took 7 bases from V and 0 from J, leaving 7 bases between them. This CDR3 is built from 13 residues. Per the original methods: From reference gene primer amplification, estimates of nucleated cell counts were derived. Here immunoSEQ multiplex PCR was the method, and the copy in TCRdb shows in-frame clones only, minus some. V, J and clone size are those of that table, while D and trimming were read from the DNA. Among about 150,000 clones, about 90% were seen once, and the ten largest hold approximately 0.55%. The chain recombines TRBV28 with TRBJ2-4; D call uncertain. This TCR was recovered from a man aged 50-59 years with acute or convalescent COVID-19. The sample consisted of peripheral blood. The chain's CDR3 is CASNREAKNIQYF. Here the CDR3 DNA reads TGTGCCAGCAATAGAGAAGCCAAAAACATTCAGTACTTC.